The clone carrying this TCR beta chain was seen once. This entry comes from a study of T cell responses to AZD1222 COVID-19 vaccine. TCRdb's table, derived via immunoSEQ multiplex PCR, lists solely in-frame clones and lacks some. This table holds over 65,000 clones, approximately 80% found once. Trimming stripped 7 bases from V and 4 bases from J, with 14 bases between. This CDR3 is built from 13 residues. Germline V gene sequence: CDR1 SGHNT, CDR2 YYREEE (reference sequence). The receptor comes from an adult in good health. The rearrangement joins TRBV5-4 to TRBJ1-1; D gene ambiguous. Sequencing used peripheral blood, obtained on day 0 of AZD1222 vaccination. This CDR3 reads CASRTGGFTEAFF. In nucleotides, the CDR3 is TGTGCCAGCCGCACGGGAGGGTTCACTGAAGCTTTCTTT.